Listed here are 32 T cell receptor beta chains from one sample, sequenced in a study of blood T cell repertoires in COVID-19. Measured with immunoSEQ multiplex PCR; TCRdb has only the in-frame clones, and not every one. The sample carries some 490,000 clones, approximately 90% recorded once. The sequencing sample was made of PBMCs or T cells enriched from blood (not recorded which). The receptors were sampled from a woman aged 55-75 years who had recovered from COVID-19.

The chain links TRBV9 to TRBJ2-1; 8 bases are a match to TRBD2. Germline V gene sequence: CDR1 SGDLS, CDR2 YYNGEE. The J segment lost 6 bases and the V segment lost 4 bases, leaving 9 bases of the junction unmatched. CDR3 length equals 15 residues. The DNA of the CDR3 is TGTGCCAGCAGCCCCCGACTAGCGTTAAGCAATGAGCAGTTCTTC. Translation: CASSPRLALSNEQFF.

This chain connects TRBV27 to TRBJ2-5, with 7 bases identical to TRBD1. CDR3 length: 15 residues. Germline CDR1 is MNHEY and CDR2 is SMNVEV (reference sequence). With V trimmed by 4 bases and J by 4 bases, 9 bases remained unmatched. The DNA of the CDR3 is TGTGCCAGCAGTTCCCCGACAGGGATGGGAGAGACCCAGTACTTC. Protein sequence: CASSSPTGMGETQYF.

V and J are TRBV5-1 and TRBJ2-2; 8 bases match TRBD1. The V segment lost 3 bases and the J segment 3 bases; nucleotides outside the gene matches: 4. The CDR3 consists of 15 residues. Per germline, CDR1 SGHRS and CDR2 YFSETQ. CDR3 residues: CASSSGQADTGELFF. DNA of the CDR3: TGCGCCAGCAGCTCGGGACAGGCGGACACCGGGGAGCTGTTTTTT.

This rearrangement joins TRBV20-1 to TRBJ1-1, with D tentatively TRBD1 (6 bases). The CDR3 covers 15 residues. Trimming took 3 bases from V and 1 from J, leaving 15 bases between them. CDR1 and CDR2 (germline): DFQATT, SNEGSKA (reference sequence). In DNA, the CDR3 is TGCAGTGCTAGTTGGTTGGGAGGGGGGAACACTGAAGCTTTCTTT. Protein product: CSASWLGGGNTEAFF.

The chain couples TRBV7-9 to TRBJ2-1; 7 bases fit TRBD2. In germline, CDR1 is SEHNR, CDR2 FQNEAQ (reference sequence). J gave up 4 bases and V 0 bases, and 6 bases lay outside the gene matches. The CDR3 covers 16 residues. CDR3 sequence: CASSLASGRNYNEQFF. The CDR3 nucleotides are TGTGCCAGCAGCTTAGCTAGCGGGCGGAATTACAATGAGCAGTTCTTC.

The CDR3 here is CASSAPPSQEQFF. CDR3 nucleotides: TGTGCCAGCAGCGCTCCGCCTAGCCAGGAGCAGTTCTTC. The chain couples TRBV9 to TRBJ2-1; possibly TRBD2 for D (5 bases). CDR1 is SGDLS, CDR2 YYNGEE, per germline. Trimming stripped 3 bases from V and 10 bases from J, with 14 bases between. This CDR3 comprises 13 residues.

This clone has just one count. V is TRBV24-1 and J is TRBJ2-2; 8 positions agree with TRBD2. In germline, CDR1 is KGHDR, CDR2 SFDVKD. Trimming removed 5 bases from V and 1 base from J; junction bases left unmatched: 2. The CDR3 runs to 15 residues. The CDR3 sequence: CATSVAGMNTGELFF. The DNA of the CDR3 is TGTGCCACCAGTGTAGCGGGGATGAACACCGGGGAGCTGTTTTTT.

The V and J genes are TRBV7-2 and TRBJ2-7; maybe TRBD2 (6 bases). V was cut by 4 bases and J by 5 bases, with 15 bases left in between. Germline V lookup: CDR1 SGHTA, CDR2 FQGNSA. This CDR3 comprises 14 residues. As DNA, the CDR3 is TGTGCCAGCAGCTATTATCTGACTAGTCACGAGCAGTACGTC. Translating it yields CASSYYLTSHEQYV.

The chain uses TRBV19 and TRBJ1-2, with D unclear. The germline CDR1 and CDR2 sequences are LNHDA and SQIVND (reference sequence). The CDR3 length is 12 residues. The V and J ends lost 10 bases and 0 bases respectively, with 9 bases between them. CDR3 in DNA: TGTGCCATGAGAATTCCTAACTATGGCTACACCTTC. Its protein product is CAMRIPNYGYTF. The full variable domain, rest sourced from reference TRBV19 and TRBJ1-2, is DGGITQSPKYLFRKEGQNVTLSCEQNLNHDAMYWYRQDPGQGLRLIYYSQIVNDFQKGDIAEGYSVSREKKESFPLTVTSAQKNPTAFYLCAMRIPNYGYTFGSGTRLTVV.

The table lists this clone with a count of one. This chain joins TRBV6-5 and TRBJ1-3; D gene ambiguous. Trimming took off 2 bases at V and 2 bases at J, with 10 bases between the two ends. The CDR3 consists of 15 residues. The germline CDR1 and CDR2 sequences are MNHEY and SVGAGI. CDR3 DNA sequence: TGTGCCAGCAGTTACACTATCTCGCCTGGAAACACCATATATTTT. It specifies CASSYTISPGNTIYF.

This clone was seen just once. V and J are TRBV4-1 and TRBJ1-1, with 7 positions matching TRBD1. This CDR3 is 15 amino acids long. CDR1 is MGHRA, CDR2 YSYEKL, per germline. With V trimmed by 0 bases and J by 5 bases, 6 bases remained unmatched. CDR3 amino acids: CASSQDWDRGTEAFF. CDR3 in DNA: TGCGCCAGCAGCCAAGATTGGGACAGAGGGACTGAAGCTTTCTTT.

This rearrangement joins TRBV2 to TRBJ1-4; D may be TRBD1 (5 bases). The CDR3 length is 13 residues. V was clipped by 3 bases and J by 8 bases, with 10 bases between them. Germline CDR1 and CDR2: SNHLY and FYNNEI. CDR3 sequence (DNA): TGTGCCAGCAGTGACGGGGGATGGGAAAAACTGTTTTTT. Protein sequence: CASSDGGWEKLFF.

The rearrangement uses TRBV5-6 and TRBJ1-2; TRBD1 agrees at 9 bases. Germline V lookup: CDR1 SGHDT, CDR2 YYEEEE. V lost 1 base, J lost 8 bases, and 9 bases stayed unmatched. The CDR3 length is 15 residues. The CDR3, as DNA: TGTGCCAGCAGCTTGCCAACAGGGGGCCGGTGGGGCTACACCTTC. Translating it yields CASSLPTGGRWGYTF.

This sequence joins TRBV2 and TRBJ2-7, with a weak D call TRBD1 (7 bases). The CDR3 sequence is 15 residues long. Trimming pared 0 bases from V and 4 bases from J, leaving 13 bases between. From germline, CDR1 is SNHLY and CDR2 FYNNEI. CDR3 coding DNA: TGTGCCAGCAGTGAAGCGCTGGCAGGGGGGTACGAGCAGTACTTC. Translating gives CASSEALAGGYEQYF.

This chain joins TRBV23-1 and TRBJ1-6; 7 bases agree with TRBD1. TRBV23-1 is noted as an ORF with a role that remains uncertain. CDR3 length: 20 residues. J lost 0 bases, V lost 1 base, and 12 bases had no gene match. CDR3 sequence reads: CASSQFDRAPLYSYNSPLHF. The CDR3 nucleotides read TGCGCCAGCAGTCAATTCGACAGGGCCCCCCTTTACTCCTATAATTCACCCCTCCACTTT.

The chain uses TRBV6-5 and TRBJ2-1; 11 bases align to TRBD2. V was pared by 6 bases and J by 2 bases, with 3 bases of the junction left unmatched. Germline CDR1 reads MNHEY; CDR2 reads SVGAGI. The CDR3 spans 15 residues. The CDR3 loop is CASRAGLAAYNEQFF. CDR3 DNA: TGTGCCAGCAGAGCGGGACTAGCGGCCTACAATGAGCAGTTCTTC.

This clone was seen only a few times. The chain couples TRBV4-1 to TRBJ2-1; D may be TRBD1 (6 bases). CDR1 MGHRA and CDR2 YSYEKL come from the germline V gene. V dropped 5 bases and J dropped 8 bases, with 10 bases sitting between them. The CDR3 is made up of 12 amino acids. CDR3 nucleotide sequence: TGCGCCAGCAGCATTACAGGGTATGAGCAGTTCTTC. Translating gives CASSITGYEQFF.

The chain recombines TRBV29-1 with TRBJ2-7, with 11 bases lining up with TRBD1. The CDR3 is 14 residues long. Losses at the gene ends were 3 bases for V and 4 bases for J; bases not matched to a gene: 5. Per germline, CDR1 SQVTM and CDR2 ANQGSEA. The CDR3 nucleotides read TGCAGCGTTGAGCGGACAGGGGGCGTTTACGAGCAGTACGTC. This encodes CSVERTGGVYEQYV.

V and J are TRBV7-8 and TRBJ2-3; 10 bases map to TRBD1. The CDR3 is 15 amino acids. The V segment lost 6 bases and the J segment 5 bases; nucleotides outside the gene matches: 8. Germline V gene lookup returns CDR1 SGHVS and CDR2 FQNEAQ. The CDR3 reads CASRVDRGRGDTQYF. CDR3 nucleotides: TGTGCCAGCAGGGTCGACAGGGGGCGCGGAGATACGCAGTATTTT.

The genes are TRBV7-2 and TRBJ2-3, with 11 bases aligning to TRBD1. V trimming: 2 bases; J trimming: 3 bases; junction bases outside the gene matches: 4. This CDR3 comprises 16 residues. CDR1 is SGHTA and CDR2 is FQGNSA in the germline V gene. The CDR3 DNA reads as TGTGCCAGCAGCTTAAGCCGGGACAGGGGGACAGATACGCAGTATTTT. Encoded protein: CASSLSRDRGTDTQYF.

CDR3 region: CASDLGGTEAFF. In nucleotides, the CDR3 is TGTGCCAGCGACCTCGGGGGCACTGAAGCTTTCTTT. The rearrangement uses TRBV5-4 and TRBJ1-1, with D possibly TRBD1 on 5 matching bases. Germline assignment: CDR1 SGHNT and CDR2 YYREEE (reference sequence). The length of the CDR3 is 12 residues. V lost 7 bases and J 4 bases, leaving 11 bases between the germline ends.

The gene calls are TRBV2 and TRBJ2-7, with 7 positions matching TRBD2. The CDR3 extends over 13 amino acids. The trim removed 5 bases at V and 2 bases at J, leaving 3 bases unmatched. Germline V lookup: CDR1 SNHLY, CDR2 FYNNEI. The CDR3 region has the DNA TGTGCCAGCAGTTGGGGGGGTGCCTACGAGCAGTACTTC. This translates into CASSWGGAYEQYF.

The gene calls are TRBV3-1 (or the pseudogene TRBV3-2) and TRBJ2-3; TRBD2 matches 10 bases. CDR1 is LGHDT and CDR2 is YNNKEL in the germline V gene (reference sequence). Germline trimming cut 5 bases from V and 2 bases from J; bases unmatched to any gene: 7. This CDR3 comprises 16 residues. Here the CDR3 DNA reads TGTGCCAGCAGCGAAGGACTAGCGGACATCACAGATACGCAGTATTTT. Translation: CASSEGLADITDTQYF.

The chain carries TRBV11-3 and TRBJ2-7, with D possibly being TRBD1 (5 bases). The CDR3 is made up of 13 amino acids. Germline V gene lookup returns CDR1 SGHNT and CDR2 YENEEA. Trimming left V 6 bases short and J 5 bases short, with 14 bases between. The CDR3 loop is CASSPGYRDEQYF. The DNA for the CDR3 is TGTGCCAGCAGTCCAGGGTATCGAGACGAGCAGTACTTC.

J is TRBJ1-4 and V is TRBV27, with TRBD1 matching over 9 bases. With 4 bases clipped from V and 6 bases from J, the junction kept 6 bases outside the gene matches. The CDR3 length is 15 residues. Germline loops: CDR1 MNHEY, CDR2 SMNVEV (reference sequence). As DNA, the CDR3 is TGTGCCAGCAGTTCCCAAGGGGACAGGGATGAAAAACTGTTTTTT. Its protein is CASSSQGDRDEKLFF.

The rearrangement links TRBV5-4 to TRBJ1-1, with D hard to call. Germline V CDR1 and CDR2: SGHNT, YYREEE (reference sequence). The CDR3 has 13 amino acids. V was cut by 5 bases and J by 0 bases, with 8 bases left in between. CDR3 DNA: TGTGCCAGCAGGGCCCATCTGAACACTGAAGCTTTCTTT. It yields the protein CASRAHLNTEAFF.

This clone is a singleton in its sample. The rearrangement links TRBV29-1 to TRBJ1-1, with 10 bases fitting TRBD1. Losses at the gene ends were 3 bases for V and 4 bases for J; bases not matched to a gene: 17. The CDR3 runs to 18 residues. Germline V CDR1 and CDR2: SQVTM, ANQGSEA. As DNA, the CDR3 is TGCAGCGTTGAGGGCTGGACAGGGGGTCGGTTGCCAGGCACTGAAGCTTTCTTT. This sequence encodes CSVEGWTGGRLPGTEAFF.

The rearrangement uses TRBV30 and TRBJ1-2, with D uncertain. In germline, CDR1 is GTSNPN, CDR2 SVGIG (reference sequence). This CDR3 contains 13 residues. The V and J ends lost 5 bases and 2 bases respectively, with 12 bases between them. CDR3 protein: CAWEGSPNYGYTF. The CDR3 region has the DNA TGTGCCTGGGAGGGCAGCCCGAACTATGGCTACACCTTC.

V gene TRBV5-1 combines with J gene TRBJ1-2; D is possibly TRBD1 (5 bases). The germline gives CDR1 SGHRS, CDR2 YFSETQ. The CDR3 totals 14 residues. The ends were cut back, 5 bases at V and 9 bases at J, with 20 bases in the middle. The CDR3 DNA sequence: TGCGCCAGCAGACTGTCGGGGGACGATCGGAGCTACACCTTC. This encodes CASRLSGDDRSYTF.

The chain has TRBV5-8 and TRBJ2-3; 12 bases align to TRBD1. This CDR3 has 18 residues. Germline trimming cut 8 bases from V and 3 bases from J; bases unmatched to any gene: 16. In germline, CDR1 is SGHTS, CDR2 YDEGEE. The CDR3 loop reads CASPNWDRGPERTDTQYF. The DNA for the CDR3 is TGTGCCAGTCCTAATTGGGACAGGGGGCCCGAGAGGACAGATACGCAGTATTTT.

The chain has TRBV12-2 and TRBJ2-3; the table's TRBD1 call for D was not verified on the DNA. TRBV12-2 is annotated as a pseudogene. The CDR3 is 17 residues long. The CDR3 DNA sequence: TGTGCAAGTCGCTTCTCTCGTCCGTTCAGGGTCACAGATACGCAGTATTTT. The encoded protein is CASRFSRPFRVTDTQYF.

This clone was found once. This CDR3 reads CASSLDGRAAYGYTF. The CDR3 bases are TGTGCCAGCAGTCTCGACGGCAGGGCTGCCTATGGCTACACCTTC. The gene calls are TRBV2 and TRBJ1-2; D perhaps matches TRBD1 (5 bases). V was cut by 5 bases and J by 4 bases, with 17 bases left in between. This CDR3 has 15 residues. Germline assignment: CDR1 SNHLY and CDR2 FYNNEI. The variable domain in full, with the rest retrieved from reference TRBV2 and TRBJ1-2, is EPEVTQTPSHQVTQMGQEVILRCVPISNHLYFYWYRQILGQKVEFLVSFYNNEISEKSEIFDDQFSVERPDGSNFTLKIRSTKLEDSAMYFCASSLDGRAAYGYTFGSGTRLTVV.